The entry below describes one T cell receptor (beta chain). No antigen is known for it. The record originates from a study of shared clonotypes between healthy human individuals. Regarding the study as a whole: The four-donor shared clonotypes exceeded non-shared clonotypes in generation probability, with non-shared ones scoring lower.

Germline-derived CDR1 and CDR2 are SGHTA and FQGNSA. V was shortened by 3 bases and J by 2 bases, with 3 bases between the two germline ends. The CDR3 sequence is 12 residues long. Profiling relied on immunoSEQ multiplex PCR, and the TCRdb table lists in-frame clones only, not all of them. The sample comprises about 1 million clones, roughly 80% of which are singletons, and about 1.5% rests with the top ten. The sequencing sample was made of memory CD4+ T cells sorted from blood. As to subset: CD45RA-negative fraction. This sequence joins TRBV7-2 and TRBJ2-3; D unresolved. The sequence was obtained from a man aged 18 to 35 in good health. The CDR3 is CASSFFTDTQYF. The CDR3 coding sequence is TGTGCCAGCAGCTTTTTCACAGATACGCAGTATTTT.